The 8 T cell receptor beta chains reported below all come from one sample, sequenced in a study of T cells expressing NK-cell markers (dated by TCRdb to the early 2020s). Library construction relied on 5' RACE. TCRdb lists the instrument as Illumina HiSeq 2000. One entry per CDR3 protein sequence results from the TCRdb reprocessing of the reads, with DNA left out. The sample table records a few hundred thousand distinct CDR3 sequences. Together, the top ten hold over 1.1% of the sample. The sample comprised blood T cells: a sorted CD56 or NKG2C T cell subset, CD4+ or CD8+ T cells, or bulk PBMC T cells (not recorded which). These receptors came from a woman aged 50 to 60 in good health. Donor details come from another sample of the same person, matched by shared clones.

The chain uses TRBV20-1 and TRBJ1-2; no DNA is available, so the TRBD1 call from TCRdb remains unchecked. CDR1 DFQATT and CDR2 SNEGSKA come from the germline V gene (reference sequence). This CDR3 is 12 amino acids long. This CDR3 reads CSAKDRGHGYTF.

J is TRBJ2-4 and V is TRBV29-1. The CDR3 sequence is 14 residues long. Germline lookup yields CDR1 SQVTM and CDR2 ANQGSEA. CDR3 in amino acids: CSVDGLKTKNIQYF.

This CDR3 is CATSRDRRETQYF. The gene calls are TRBV15 and TRBJ2-5; the D call of TRBD1 rests on TCRdb alone, since no DNA is present to check it. The CDR3 loop spans 13 amino acids. Per germline, CDR1 LNHNV and CDR2 YYDKDF (reference sequence).

V usage is TRBV20-1 and J usage is TRBJ1-4; the D call of TRBD1 rests on TCRdb alone, since no DNA is present to check it. This CDR3 spans 15 amino acids. In germline, CDR1 is DFQATT, CDR2 SNEGSKA (reference sequence). The CDR3 protein is CSARDTDRGGEKLFF.

The CDR3 sequence is CASAYPGADTQYF. The V call is TRBV28, the J call TRBJ2-3; lacking DNA, the TRBD1 call made by TCRdb goes unchecked. Germline CDR1 reads MDHEN; CDR2 reads SYDVKM. This CDR3 is 13 amino acids long.

The V gene is TRBV3-1, the J gene TRBJ2-1. Germline V gene sequence: CDR1 LGHDT, CDR2 YNNKEL (reference sequence). CDR3 length: 12 residues. CDR3 amino acids: CASSQQTGAHFF.

This rearrangement joins TRBV5-1 to TRBJ2-1; the D gene TCRdb calls, TRBD1, cannot be checked with no DNA. Germline V gene data show CDR1 as SGHRS and CDR2 as YFSETQ. The CDR3 loop spans 14 amino acids. The CDR3 here is CASSPGPGNHEQFF.

The chain employs TRBV5-1 and TRBJ2-1; the D call of TRBD2 rests on TCRdb alone, since no DNA is present to check it. This CDR3 is 14 amino acids long. Germline V lookup: CDR1 SGHRS, CDR2 YFSETQ. The CDR3 sequence: CASTSGGPFNEQFF.